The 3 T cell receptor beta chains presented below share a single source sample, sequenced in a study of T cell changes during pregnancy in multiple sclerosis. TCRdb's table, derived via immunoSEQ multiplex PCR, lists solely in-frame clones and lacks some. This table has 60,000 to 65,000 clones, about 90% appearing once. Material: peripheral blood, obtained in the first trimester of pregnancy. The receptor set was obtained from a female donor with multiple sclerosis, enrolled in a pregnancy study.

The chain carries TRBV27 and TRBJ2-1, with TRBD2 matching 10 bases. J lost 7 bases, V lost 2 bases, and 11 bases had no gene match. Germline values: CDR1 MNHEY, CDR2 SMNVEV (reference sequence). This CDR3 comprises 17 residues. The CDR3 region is CASSLEGLATSRNEQFF. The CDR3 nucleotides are TGTGCCAGCAGTTTAGAGGGACTAGCGACTTCAAGGAATGAGCAGTTCTTC.

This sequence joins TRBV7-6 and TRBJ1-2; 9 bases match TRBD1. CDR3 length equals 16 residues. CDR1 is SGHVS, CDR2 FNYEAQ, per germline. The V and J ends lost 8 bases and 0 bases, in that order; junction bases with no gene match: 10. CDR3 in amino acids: CASSGLNRGPNYGYTF. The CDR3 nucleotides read TGTGCCAGCTCCGGGCTAAACAGGGGGCCTAACTATGGCTACACCTTC.

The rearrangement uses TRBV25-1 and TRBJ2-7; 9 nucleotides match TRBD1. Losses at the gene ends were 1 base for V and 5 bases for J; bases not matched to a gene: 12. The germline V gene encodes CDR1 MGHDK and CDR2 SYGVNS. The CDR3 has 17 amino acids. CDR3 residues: CASSEFRLRDRANEQYF. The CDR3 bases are TGTGCCAGCAGTGAATTTCGATTAAGGGACAGGGCAAACGAGCAGTACTTC.